This T cell receptor beta chain derives from a study of blood T cell repertoires in COVID-19. Assay: immunoSEQ multiplex PCR; the TCRdb copy retains only in-frame clones and omits some. The sample yields around 150,000 clones, approximately 87% seen once. CDR3 length equals 18 residues. CDR1 is MNHEY and CDR2 is SVGEGT in the germline V gene. With 5 bases clipped from V and 7 bases from J, the junction kept 19 bases outside the gene matches. This chain uses TRBV6-2 or TRBV6-3 with TRBJ1-5, with 8 bases that match TRBD1. Sequencing was carried out using PBMCs or T cells enriched from blood (not recorded which). This TCR derives from a woman aged 50 to 60 who had recovered from COVID-19. DNA of the CDR3: TGTGCCAGCAGTCCCTGGGGGGGATTCGGGACAGGTTTACAGCCCCAGCATTTT. Translation: CASSPWGGFGTGLQPQHF.